What follows are 30 T cell receptor beta chains derived from one specimen sequenced in a study of cytomegalovirus exposure and HLA in healthy donors. The assay was immunoSEQ multiplex PCR, and TCRdb's table has in-frame clones only and misses some. The table includes 180,000 or so clones, about 89% detected once. The sequencing sample was made of PBMCs. The receptors originated from a man aged 25-40 years in good health and CMV-seropositive.

This clone has a handful of counts. The chain joins TRBV19 to TRBJ2-7, with D tentatively TRBD2 (6 bases). The germline gives CDR1 LNHDA, CDR2 SQIVND (reference sequence). The CDR3 loop spans 14 amino acids. The V and J ends lost 3 bases and 2 bases respectively, with 11 bases between them. The CDR3 DNA sequence: TGTGCCAGTAGTATGGGAGGCCCACCCTACGAGCAGTACTTC. As protein: CASSMGGPPYEQYF.

The table lists this clone with a count of one. The CDR3 spells CASSNIAGGPGETQYF. CDR3 nucleotides: TGTGCCAGCAGCAATATAGCGGGGGGGCCGGGCGAGACCCAGTACTTC. This rearrangement joins TRBV7-2 to TRBJ2-5, with TRBD2 matching 11 bases. Germline V gene lookup returns CDR1 SGHTA and CDR2 FQGNSA. This CDR3 has 16 amino acids. V lost 5 bases and J lost 5; bases outside the gene matches: 10. The entire variable domain, with the rest obtained from reference TRBV7-2 and TRBJ2-5, is as follows: GAGVSQSPSNKVTEKGKDVELRCDPISGHTALYWYRQSLGQGLEFLIYFQGNSAPDKSGLPSDRFSAERTGGSVSTLTIQRTQQEDSAVYLCASSNIAGGPGETQYFGPGTRLLVL.

The rearrangement links TRBV4-3 to TRBJ1-4; D is possibly TRBD1 (6 bases). Germline lookup yields CDR1 LGHNA and CDR2 YSLEER. This CDR3 region has 15 residues. Between the trimmed V and J ends, which lost 3 bases and 8 bases, there was a span of 16 bases. This CDR3 reads CASSQKGGAREKLFF. DNA for the CDR3: TGCGCCAGCAGCCAGAAGGGGGGGGCTAGGGAAAAACTGTTTTTT.

In this sample, this clone turned up a few times. The chain employs TRBV9 and TRBJ2-3; tentatively, D is TRBD2 (5 bases). V lost 1 base, J lost 4 bases, and 13 bases lay in between. The CDR3 totals 15 residues. Germline V lookup: CDR1 SGDLS, CDR2 YYNGEE. CDR3 in DNA: TGTGCCAGCAGCGTATATCGGGGTAATTCAGATACGCAGTATTTT. Protein: CASSVYRGNSDTQYF.

The CDR3 protein is CASSVPPVSNQPQHF. The CDR3 DNA reads TGTGCCAGCAGCGTTCCCCCCGTTAGCAATCAGCCCCAGCATTTT. The chain is built from TRBV9 and TRBJ1-5; D gene ambiguous. CDR1 SGDLS and CDR2 YYNGEE come from the germline V gene. The CDR3 spans 15 residues. V was pared by 2 bases and J by 0 bases, with 9 bases between.

The CDR3 region is CASSQDPVREQYF. The CDR3 coding sequence is TGCGCCAGCAGCCAAGATCCTGTCCGTGAGCAGTACTTC. This chain links TRBV4-1 with TRBJ2-7; D ambiguous. CDR1 and CDR2 from the germline V gene are MGHRA and YSYEKL. The length of the CDR3 is 13 residues. The V end lost 0 bases, the J end lost 7 bases, and 10 bases lay between the germline ends.

V is TRBV7-3 and J is TRBJ2-7; D is possibly TRBD2 (7 bases). V lost 5 bases, J lost 5 bases, and 16 bases lay in between. Looked up from germline, CDR1 is SGHTA and CDR2 is FQGTGA. This CDR3 is built from 14 residues. CDR3 amino acids: CASSRRGGLDEQYF. In DNA, the CDR3 is TGTGCCAGCAGCCGAAGGGGGGGGCTCGACGAGCAGTACTTC.

This clone turned up a few times. The chain recombines TRBV29-1 with TRBJ2-3, with D perhaps TRBD1 or TRBD2 (5 bases each). V gave up 7 bases and J gave up 5 bases, with 16 bases separating them. The CDR3 is made up of 13 amino acids. Germline V gives CDR1 SQVTM, CDR2 ANQGSEA. CDR3 in amino acids: CSARGFGGDTQYF. The CDR3 DNA reads as TGCAGCGCGCGAGGGTTTGGGGGAGATACGCAGTATTTT.

The chain couples TRBV30 to TRBJ2-2; a possible D gene is TRBD1 (5 bases). V was shortened by 2 bases and J by 1 base, with 5 bases between the two germline ends. This CDR3 is built from 13 residues. Germline V CDR1 and CDR2: GTSNPN, SVGIG (reference sequence). CDR3 amino acids: CAWSRGNTGELFF. CDR3 nucleotide sequence: TGTGCCTGGAGTAGGGGGAACACCGGGGAGCTGTTTTTT.

The chain carries TRBV7-2 and TRBJ2-2, with D perhaps TRBD2 (5 bases). With 4 bases removed from V and 7 bases from J, the gap between germline ends came to 13 bases. From germline, CDR1 is SGHTA and CDR2 FQGNSA. This CDR3 has 14 amino acids. The CDR3 DNA reads as TGTGCCAGCAGCTCGCAGCGTGGGAGCGGGGAGCTGTTTTTT. Translated, it gives CASSSQRGSGELFF.

This clone occurred a few times. The rearrangement links TRBV29-1 to TRBJ2-3; TRBD2 agrees at 8 bases. Per germline, CDR1 SQVTM and CDR2 ANQGSEA. J was trimmed by 8 bases and V by 3 bases; bases with no gene match: 10. This CDR3 spans 14 amino acids. Written as DNA, the CDR3 is TGCAGCGTTGAGGGTAGCGGGATATCGGGTACGCAGTATTTT. Translated, it gives CSVEGSGISGTQYF.

The gene calls are TRBV18 and TRBJ1-1; D is unclear. Germline V CDR1 and CDR2: KGHSH, LQKENI. V lost 1 base, J lost 0 bases, and 15 bases lay in between. The CDR3 runs to 17 residues. This chain's CDR3 is CASSPLPWSAMNTEAFF. CDR3 DNA: TGTGCCAGCTCACCACTGCCCTGGTCGGCGATGAACACTGAAGCTTTCTTT.

This rearrangement joins TRBV29-1 to TRBJ2-3; 9 nucleotides line up with TRBD2. This CDR3 region has 14 residues. V lost 4 bases and J lost 2; bases outside the gene matches: 4. From germline, CDR1 is SQVTM and CDR2 ANQGSEA. CDR3 sequence reads: CSVGLAGSTDTQYF. The CDR3 DNA is TGCAGCGTTGGGCTAGCGGGGTCCACAGATACGCAGTATTTT.

The J gene is TRBJ2-7, the V gene TRBV28, with a tentative D call TRBD2 (5 bases). Trimming removed 6 bases from V and 4 bases from J, with 19 bases in between. This CDR3 is 15 amino acids long. Germline V CDR1 and CDR2: MDHEN, SYDVKM. In DNA form, the CDR3 reads TGTGCCAGCAGCCTCTGGACGGGAAATGTTTACGAGCAGTACTTC. Its translation is CASSLWTGNVYEQYF.

The rearrangement uses TRBV27 and TRBJ1-5; TRBD1 matches 7 bases. Germline V gene sequence: CDR1 MNHEY, CDR2 SMNVEV (reference sequence). The V gene end was trimmed by 0 bases and the J gene end by 4 bases; junction bases not matched to a gene: 3. The CDR3 runs to 15 residues. The CDR3 DNA reads as TGTGCCAGCAGTTTATCCTCGGACAGGAATCAGCCCCAGCATTTT. It encodes CASSLSSDRNQPQHF.

The chain is built from TRBV11-3 and TRBJ1-1; TRBD1 matches at 10 bases. The CDR3 sequence is 14 residues long. Germline V CDR1 and CDR2: SGHNT, YENEEA. J gave up 9 bases and V 4 bases, and 8 bases lay outside the gene matches. The CDR3: CASSWTGTGEKAFF. CDR3 bases: TGTGCCAGCAGCTGGACCGGGACAGGGGAGAAAGCTTTCTTT.

V and J are TRBV6-1 and TRBJ1-6; D gene unclear. Trimming shortened V by 11 bases and J by 7 bases, and 15 bases separated the two germline ends. Germline V lookup: CDR1 MNHNS, CDR2 SASEGT. The CDR3 runs 13 residues. DNA for the CDR3: TGTGCCGCCGGCCGACCGACAAATTCACCCCTCCACTTT. Its protein is CAAGRPTNSPLHF.

The V gene is TRBV30, the J gene TRBJ2-7; D is perhaps TRBD1 or TRBD2 (5 bases each). The CDR3 is 14 residues long. Germline CDR1 is GTSNPN and CDR2 is SVGIG (reference sequence). Deletions cut 1 base from V and 3 bases from J, with 13 bases between. CDR3 sequence reads: CAWSGHGTFYEQYF. CDR3 nucleotides: TGTGCCTGGAGTGGGCATGGGACCTTCTACGAGCAGTACTTC.

This sequence joins TRBV27 and TRBJ2-7; maybe TRBD2 (6 bases). V was trimmed by 7 bases and J by 2 bases, leaving 21 bases between them. CDR3 length: 16 residues. Germline CDR1 and CDR2: MNHEY and SMNVEV (reference sequence). CDR3 protein: CASTPVGGRPTYEQYF. The CDR3 DNA sequence: TGTGCCAGCACCCCCGTCGGGGGTCGGCCGACCTACGAGCAGTACTTC.

The CDR3 reads CATSRDASGGRTDTQYF. The CDR3 bases are TGTGCCACCAGCAGAGATGCTAGCGGGGGCCGCACAGATACGCAGTATTTT. The genes are TRBV15 and TRBJ2-3; 10 nucleotides agree with TRBD2. Losses at the gene ends were 0 bases for V and 1 base for J; bases not matched to a gene: 4. CDR3 length: 17 residues. Germline-derived CDR1 and CDR2 are LNHNV and YYDKDF (reference sequence).

CDR3 loop: CASSRTDRDSEAFF. The CDR3 coding sequence is TGTGCCAGCAGCCGCACTGACCGGGACAGTGAAGCTTTCTTT. This chain links TRBV7-3 with TRBJ1-1; TRBD1 aligns across 7 bases. The CDR3 covers 14 residues. The junction had 10 bases not matched to a gene; V was cut back by 5 bases and J by 7 bases. Germline CDR1 is SGHTA and CDR2 is FQGTGA.

This clone appeared once. The chain is built from TRBV6-5 and TRBJ1-4; weak D call: TRBD1 (5 bases). V lost 0 bases and J 10 bases, leaving 12 bases between the germline ends. Germline CDR1 reads MNHEY; CDR2 reads SVGAGI. This CDR3 comprises 14 residues. The CDR3 is CASSYSMGPGKLFF. DNA for the CDR3: TGTGCCAGCAGTTACTCTATGGGGCCGGGAAAACTGTTTTTT.

This chain uses TRBV13 with TRBJ2-7; possibly TRBD2 for D (5 bases). The CDR3 has 13 residues. The ends were cut back, 5 bases at V and 2 bases at J, with 10 bases in the middle. CDR1 is PRHDT and CDR2 is FYEKMQ in the germline V gene (reference sequence). The CDR3 bases are TGTGCCAGCAGCGAGAGGGCGGCCTACGAGCAGTACTTC. Its protein product is CASSERAAYEQYF.

The chain is built from TRBV9 and TRBJ2-1; TRBD1 agrees at 7 bases. Germline V CDR1 and CDR2: SGDLS, YYNGEE. This CDR3 contains 15 residues. J lost 3 bases, V lost 4 bases, and 7 bases had no gene match. The CDR3 reads CASSITGTVYNEQFF. Written as DNA, the CDR3 is TGTGCCAGCAGCATCACCGGGACAGTCTACAATGAGCAGTTCTTC.

This chain connects TRBV6-4 to TRBJ2-7; D remains unclear. The CDR3 has 11 residues. Germline CDR1 MRHNA, CDR2 SNTAGT. Trimming pared 2 bases from V and 6 bases from J, leaving 5 bases between. The CDR3 spells CASSDPGEQYF. In DNA, the CDR3 is TGTGCCAGCAGTGACCCTGGCGAGCAGTACTTC.

The rearrangement uses TRBV2 and TRBJ1-5, with a tentative D call TRBD1 (6 bases). Looked up from germline, CDR1 is SNHLY and CDR2 is FYNNEI. The CDR3 length is 16 residues. V was clipped by 2 bases and J by 2 bases, with 13 bases between them. DNA of the CDR3: TGTGCCAGCAGTGAAATTGGGGGGCTTGGCAATCAGCCCCAGCATTTT. Amino acid sequence: CASSEIGGLGNQPQHF.

The CDR3 DNA follows: TGTGCCAGCAGCTGGACAGCGAACTACGAGCAGTACTTC. Its protein product is CASSWTANYEQYF. The rearrangement links TRBV27 to TRBJ2-7, with a weak D call TRBD1 (6 bases). The CDR3 totals 13 residues. V lost 6 bases and J 3 bases, leaving 12 bases between the germline ends. Germline-derived CDR1 and CDR2 are MNHEY and SMNVEV (reference sequence).

This chain links TRBV11-3 with TRBJ2-1; tentatively, D is TRBD1 (6 bases). The V end lost 3 bases, the J end lost 0 bases, and 9 bases lay between the germline ends. The CDR3 has 15 residues. The germline V gene has CDR1 SGHNT and CDR2 YENEEA. The DNA of the CDR3 is TGTGCCAGCAGCTTGGGACACCACTCCTACAATGAGCAGTTCTTC. It codes for CASSLGHHSYNEQFF.

The chain combines TRBV9 with TRBJ1-1; D might be TRBD1 (5 bases). This CDR3 region has 14 residues. Between the trimmed V and J ends, which lost 0 bases and 6 bases, there was a span of 12 bases. Germline V gene data show CDR1 as SGDLS and CDR2 as YYNGEE. CDR3 sequence reads: CASSVVVGTSEAFF. The CDR3 DNA follows: TGTGCCAGCAGCGTAGTAGTGGGGACTTCTGAAGCTTTCTTT.

The rearrangement links TRBV12-5 to TRBJ2-3, with D maybe TRBD2 (7 bases). V lost 1 base, J lost 8 bases, and 13 bases lay in between. This CDR3 region has 14 residues. CDR1 is LGHNT, CDR2 FRNRAP, per germline. CDR3 amino acids: CASGLAQGGGTQYF. CDR3 coding DNA: TGTGCTAGTGGTTTGGCACAAGGGGGGGGTACGCAGTATTTT. The entire variable domain, with the rest obtained from reference TRBV12-5 and TRBJ2-3, is as follows: DARVTQTPRHKVTEMGQEVTMRCQPILGHNTVFWYRQTMMQGLELLAYFRNRAPLDDSGMPKDRFSAEMPDATLATLKIQPSEPRDSAVYFCASGLAQGGGTQYFGPGTRLTVL.